This TCR beta chain derives from a study of T-cell memory formation after mild COVID-19. The CDR3 extends over 15 amino acids. Per germline, CDR1 SGDLS and CDR2 YYNGEE. V dropped 4 bases and J dropped 4 bases, with 18 bases sitting between them. TCRdb analysed the 5' RACE reads with MiXCR anew, one entry per CDR3 protein. This repertoire shows roughly 450,000 distinct CDR3 sequences, around a sixth found once; its top ten account for roughly an eighth. Sequenced: PBMCs or a T cell subset sorted from them (not recorded which). The sequence was obtained from an adult woman who had mild COVID-19 (a few samples of this study predate the infection). Cell type and time point are not known. The chain has TRBV9 and TRBJ2-7, with D uncertain. DNA for the CDR3: TGTGCCAGCAGCCCTAGTAGCTTCGGCGCTTACGAGCAGTACTTC. This encodes CASSPSSFGAYEQYF.